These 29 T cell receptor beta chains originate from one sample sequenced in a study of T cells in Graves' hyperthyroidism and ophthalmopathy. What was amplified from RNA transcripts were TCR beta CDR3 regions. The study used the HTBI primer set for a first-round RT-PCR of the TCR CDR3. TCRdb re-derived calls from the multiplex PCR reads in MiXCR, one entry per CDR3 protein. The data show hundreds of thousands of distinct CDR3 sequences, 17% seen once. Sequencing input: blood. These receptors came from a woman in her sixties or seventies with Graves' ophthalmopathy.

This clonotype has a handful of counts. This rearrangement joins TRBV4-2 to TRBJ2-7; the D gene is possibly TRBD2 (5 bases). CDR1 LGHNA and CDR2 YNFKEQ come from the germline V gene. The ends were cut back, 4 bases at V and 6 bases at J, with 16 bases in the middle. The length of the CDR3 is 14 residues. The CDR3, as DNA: TGTGCCAGCAGCCCCGACTATCTCCCCTCCGAGCAGTACTTC. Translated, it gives CASSPDYLPSEQYF.

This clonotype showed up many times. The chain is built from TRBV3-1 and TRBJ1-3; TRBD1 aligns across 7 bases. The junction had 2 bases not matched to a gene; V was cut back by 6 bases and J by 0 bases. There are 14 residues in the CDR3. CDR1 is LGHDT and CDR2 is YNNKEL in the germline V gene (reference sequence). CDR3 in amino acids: CASRQGFSGNTIYF. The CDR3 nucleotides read TGTGCCAGCAGACAGGGGTTCTCTGGAAACACCATATATTTT. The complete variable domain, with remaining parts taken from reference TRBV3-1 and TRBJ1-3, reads DTAVSQTPKYLVTQMGNDKSIKCEQNLGHDTMYWYKQDSKKFLKIMFSYNNKELIINETVPNRFSPKSPDKAHLNLHINSLELGDSAVYFCASRQGFSGNTIYFGEGSWLTVV.

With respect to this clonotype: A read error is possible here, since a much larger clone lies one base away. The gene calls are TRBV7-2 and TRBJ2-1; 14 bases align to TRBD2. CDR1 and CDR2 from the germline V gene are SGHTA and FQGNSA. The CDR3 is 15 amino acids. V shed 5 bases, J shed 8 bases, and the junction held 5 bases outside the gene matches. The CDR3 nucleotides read TGTACCAGCAGCCTGACTAGCGGGGGGGCTTATGAGCAGTTCTTC. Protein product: CTSSLTSGGAYEQFF.

CDR3 bases: TGCGCCAGCAGCCCCCGCCTTGGGGGTGGGAGTGAAAAACTGTTTTTT. This gives the protein CASSPRLGGGSEKLFF. J is TRBJ1-4 and V is TRBV4-3, with D possibly being TRBD1 (5 bases). This CDR3 has 16 amino acids. V lost 4 bases to trimming and J lost 7 bases, with 19 bases between them. The germline V gene has CDR1 LGHNA and CDR2 YSLEER.

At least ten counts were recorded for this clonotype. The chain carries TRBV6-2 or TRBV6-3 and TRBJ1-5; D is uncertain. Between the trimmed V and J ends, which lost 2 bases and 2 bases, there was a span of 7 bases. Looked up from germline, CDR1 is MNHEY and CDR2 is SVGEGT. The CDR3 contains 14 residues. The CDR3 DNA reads TGTGCCAGCAGTTACGGAGAGGGCAATCAGCCCCAGCATTTT. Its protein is CASSYGEGNQPQHF.

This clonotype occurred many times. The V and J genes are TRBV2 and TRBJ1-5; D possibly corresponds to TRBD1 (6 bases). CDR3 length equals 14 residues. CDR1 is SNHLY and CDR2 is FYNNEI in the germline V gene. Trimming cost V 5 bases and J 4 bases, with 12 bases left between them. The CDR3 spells CASSLTGRNQPQHF. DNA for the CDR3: TGTGCCAGCAGTTTGACAGGAAGGAATCAGCCCCAGCATTTT. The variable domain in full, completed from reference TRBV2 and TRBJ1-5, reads EPEVTQTPSHQVTQMGQEVILRCVPISNHLYFYWYRQILGQKVEFLVSFYNNEISEKSEIFDDQFSVERPDGSNFTLKIRSTKLEDSAMYFCASSLTGRNQPQHFGDGTRLSIL.

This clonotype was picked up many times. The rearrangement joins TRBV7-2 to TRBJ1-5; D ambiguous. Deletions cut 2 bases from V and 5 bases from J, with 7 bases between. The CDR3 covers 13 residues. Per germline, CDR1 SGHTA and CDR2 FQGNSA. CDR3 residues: CASSLLRDQPQHF. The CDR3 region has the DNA TGTGCCAGCAGCTTATTAAGGGATCAGCCCCAGCATTTT.

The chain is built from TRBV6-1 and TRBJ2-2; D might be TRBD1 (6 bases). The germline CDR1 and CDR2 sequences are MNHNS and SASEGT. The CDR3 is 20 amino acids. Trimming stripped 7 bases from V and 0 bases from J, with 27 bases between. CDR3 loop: CASILRPPGQIFANTGELFF. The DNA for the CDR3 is TGTGCCAGCATTTTGAGGCCGCCCGGACAGATTTTCGCGAACACCGGGGAGCTGTTTTTT.

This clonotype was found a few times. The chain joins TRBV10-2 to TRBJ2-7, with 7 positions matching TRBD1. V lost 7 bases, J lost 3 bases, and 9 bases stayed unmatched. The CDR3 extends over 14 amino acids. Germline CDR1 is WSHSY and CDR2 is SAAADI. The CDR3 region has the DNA TGCGCCAGCACTCTACTAGGGGGCGGCTACGAGCAGTACTTC. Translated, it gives CASTLLGGGYEQYF.

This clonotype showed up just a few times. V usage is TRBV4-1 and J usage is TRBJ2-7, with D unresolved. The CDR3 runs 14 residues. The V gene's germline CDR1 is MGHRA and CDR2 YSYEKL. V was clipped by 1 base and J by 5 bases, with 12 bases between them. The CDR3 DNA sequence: TGCGCCAGCAGCCAAGTCGGACCATCCAACGAGCAGTACTTC. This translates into CASSQVGPSNEQYF.

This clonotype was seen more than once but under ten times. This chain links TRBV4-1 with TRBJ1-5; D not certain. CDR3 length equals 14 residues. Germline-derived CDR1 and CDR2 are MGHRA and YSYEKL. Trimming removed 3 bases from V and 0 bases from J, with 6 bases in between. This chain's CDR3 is CASSQWDSNQPQHF. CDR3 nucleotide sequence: TGCGCCAGCAGCCAGTGGGATAGCAATCAGCCCCAGCATTTT.

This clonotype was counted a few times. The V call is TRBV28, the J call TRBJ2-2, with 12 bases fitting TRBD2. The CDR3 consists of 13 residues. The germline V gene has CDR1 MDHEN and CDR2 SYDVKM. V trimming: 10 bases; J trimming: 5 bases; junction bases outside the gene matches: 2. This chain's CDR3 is CATSGGGTGELFF. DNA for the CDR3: TGTGCCACTAGCGGGGGGGGTACCGGGGAGCTGTTTTTT.

CDR3 residues: CASSSTEYNEQFF. In nucleotides, the CDR3 is TGCGCCAGCAGCTCGACAGAGTACAATGAGCAGTTCTTC. This rearrangement joins TRBV5-1 to TRBJ2-1; maybe TRBD1 (5 bases). CDR3 length equals 13 residues. V lost 3 bases, J lost 4 bases, and 8 bases lay in between. Germline V gene sequence: CDR1 SGHRS, CDR2 YFSETQ.

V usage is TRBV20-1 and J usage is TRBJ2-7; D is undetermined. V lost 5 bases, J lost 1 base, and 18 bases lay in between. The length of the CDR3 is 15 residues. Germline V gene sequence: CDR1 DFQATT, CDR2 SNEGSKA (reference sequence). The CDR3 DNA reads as TGCAGTGCTCGCTACACCTGGGGTGCATCCTACGAGCAGTACTTC. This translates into CSARYTWGASYEQYF.

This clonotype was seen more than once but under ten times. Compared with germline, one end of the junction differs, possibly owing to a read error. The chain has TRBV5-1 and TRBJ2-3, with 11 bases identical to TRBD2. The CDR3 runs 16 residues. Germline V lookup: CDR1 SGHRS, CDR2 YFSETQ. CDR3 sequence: CASSLGSGGATNTQYF. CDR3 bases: TGCGCCAGCAGCTTGGGTAGCGGGGGGGCCACAAATACGCAGTATTTT.

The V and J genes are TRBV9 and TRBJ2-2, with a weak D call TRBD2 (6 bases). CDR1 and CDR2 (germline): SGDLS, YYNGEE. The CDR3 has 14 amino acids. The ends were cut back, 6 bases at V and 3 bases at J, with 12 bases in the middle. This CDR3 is CASTPAGYTGELFF. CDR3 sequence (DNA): TGTGCCAGCACCCCTGCGGGGTACACCGGGGAGCTGTTTTTT. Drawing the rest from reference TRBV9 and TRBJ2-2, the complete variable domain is DSGVTQTPKHLITATGQRVTLRCSPRSGDLSVYWYQQSLDQGLQFLIQYYNGEERAKGNILERFSAQQFPDLHSELNLSSLELGDSALYFCASTPAGYTGELFFGEGSRLTVL.

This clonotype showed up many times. The DNA of the CDR3 is TGTGCCAGCAGCTTAGCCGGACAGGCATTTCAGCCCCAGCATTTT. This translates into CASSLAGQAFQPQHF. The chain employs TRBV7-8 and TRBJ1-5, with 7 bases fitting TRBD1. CDR1 and CDR2 (germline): SGHVS, FQNEAQ. The CDR3 spans 15 residues. The junction had 5 bases not matched to a gene; V was cut back by 0 bases and J by 6 bases.

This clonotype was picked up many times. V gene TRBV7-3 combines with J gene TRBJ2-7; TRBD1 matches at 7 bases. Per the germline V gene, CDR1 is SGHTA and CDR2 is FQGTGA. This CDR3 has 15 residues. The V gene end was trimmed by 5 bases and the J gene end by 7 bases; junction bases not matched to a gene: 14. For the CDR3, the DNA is TGTGCCAGCAGCCCCGATCCAACAGGGGCCTTTGAGCAGTACTTC. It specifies CASSPDPTGAFEQYF.

The CDR3 loop reads CASRLPSAGALGNTIYF. The CDR3 DNA sequence: TGTGCCAGCAGATTACCCTCGGCGGGGGCGCTTGGAAACACCATATATTTT. V is TRBV7-2 and J is TRBJ1-3, with D perhaps TRBD1 (6 bases). V was cut by 6 bases and J by 3 bases, with 21 bases left in between. The CDR3 totals 17 residues. The V gene's germline CDR1 is SGHTA and CDR2 FQGNSA.

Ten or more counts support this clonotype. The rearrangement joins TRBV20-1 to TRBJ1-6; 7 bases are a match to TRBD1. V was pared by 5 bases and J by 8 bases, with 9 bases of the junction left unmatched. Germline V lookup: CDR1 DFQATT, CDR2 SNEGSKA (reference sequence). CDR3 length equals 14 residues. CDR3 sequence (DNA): TGCAGTGCTGGGGAGAGGCAGGGGGATTCACCCCTCCACTTT. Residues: CSAGERQGDSPLHF.

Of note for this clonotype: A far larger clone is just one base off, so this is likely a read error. CDR3 coding DNA: TGTGCCGGCAGTTTACAAGCCTACGAGCAGTACTTC. This codes for CAGSLQAYEQYF. This rearrangement joins TRBV28 to TRBJ2-7, with no clear D. CDR3 size: 12 residues. Per the germline V gene, CDR1 is MDHEN and CDR2 is SYDVKM.

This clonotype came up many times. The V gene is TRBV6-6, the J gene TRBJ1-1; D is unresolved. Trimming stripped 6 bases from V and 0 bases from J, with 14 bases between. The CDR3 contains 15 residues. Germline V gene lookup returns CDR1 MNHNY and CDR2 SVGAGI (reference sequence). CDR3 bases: TGTGCCAGCAGATTACTCGGACGGATGAACACTGAAGCTTTCTTT. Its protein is CASRLLGRMNTEAFF.

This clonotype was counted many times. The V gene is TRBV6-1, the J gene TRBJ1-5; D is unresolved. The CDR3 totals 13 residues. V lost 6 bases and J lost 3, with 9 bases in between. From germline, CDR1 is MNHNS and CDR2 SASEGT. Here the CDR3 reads CASRTGNNQPQHF. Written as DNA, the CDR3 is TGTGCCAGCAGGACCGGGAACAATCAGCCCCAGCATTTT.

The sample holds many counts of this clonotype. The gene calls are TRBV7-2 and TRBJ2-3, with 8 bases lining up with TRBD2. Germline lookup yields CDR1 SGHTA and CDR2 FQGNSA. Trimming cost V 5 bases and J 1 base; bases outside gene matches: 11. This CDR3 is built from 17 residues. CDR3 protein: CASSPHWSGGGTDTQYF. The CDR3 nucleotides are TGTGCCAGCAGCCCCCACTGGAGCGGGGGTGGCACAGATACGCAGTATTTT. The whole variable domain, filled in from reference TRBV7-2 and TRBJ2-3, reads GAGVSQSPSNKVTEKGKDVELRCDPISGHTALYWYRQSLGQGLEFLIYFQGNSAPDKSGLPSDRFSAERTGGSVSTLTIQRTQQEDSAVYLCASSPHWSGGGTDTQYFGPGTRLTVL.

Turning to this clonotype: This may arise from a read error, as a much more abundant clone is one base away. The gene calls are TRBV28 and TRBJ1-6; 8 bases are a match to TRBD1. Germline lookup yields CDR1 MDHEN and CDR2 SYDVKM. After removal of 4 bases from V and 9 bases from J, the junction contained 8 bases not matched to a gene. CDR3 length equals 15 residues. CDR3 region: CASSSGTGQSSPLHF. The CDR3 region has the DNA TGTGCCAGCAGTTCGGGGACAGGCCAAAGTTCACCCCTCCACTTT.

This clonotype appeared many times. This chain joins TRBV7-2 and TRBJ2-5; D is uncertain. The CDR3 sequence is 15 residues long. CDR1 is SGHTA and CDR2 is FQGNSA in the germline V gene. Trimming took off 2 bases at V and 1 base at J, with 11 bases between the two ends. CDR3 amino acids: CASSLSRAVQETQYF. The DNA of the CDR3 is TGTGCCAGCAGCTTATCTCGGGCGGTCCAAGAGACCCAGTACTTC.

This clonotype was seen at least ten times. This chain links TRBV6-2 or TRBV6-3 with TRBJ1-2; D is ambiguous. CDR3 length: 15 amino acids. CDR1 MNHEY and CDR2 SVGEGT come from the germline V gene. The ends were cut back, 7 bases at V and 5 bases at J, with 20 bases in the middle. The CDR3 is CASKSGPEGNYGYTF. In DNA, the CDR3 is TGTGCCAGCAAATCGGGTCCAGAAGGGAATTATGGCTACACCTTC.

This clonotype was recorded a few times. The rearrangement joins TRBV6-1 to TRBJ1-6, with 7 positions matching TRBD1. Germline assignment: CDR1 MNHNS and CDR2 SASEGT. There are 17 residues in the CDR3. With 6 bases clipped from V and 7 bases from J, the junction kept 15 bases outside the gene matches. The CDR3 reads CASSPAEQGGGNSPLHF. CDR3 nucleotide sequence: TGTGCCAGCAGCCCCGCGGAGCAGGGGGGGGGGAATTCACCCCTCCACTTT.

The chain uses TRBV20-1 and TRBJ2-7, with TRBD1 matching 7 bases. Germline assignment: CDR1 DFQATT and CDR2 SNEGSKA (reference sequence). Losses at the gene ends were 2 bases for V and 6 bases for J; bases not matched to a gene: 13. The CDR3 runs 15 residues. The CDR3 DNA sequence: TGCAGTGCTAGACGCACCAGGACAGGCCACCTCGAGCAGTACTTC. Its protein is CSARRTRTGHLEQYF.